This T cell receptor (beta chain) was recorded in a study of T cell responses to AZD1222 COVID-19 vaccine. Findings and caveats of the study: Nearly half of spike-specific TCRs reportedly go after variant regions that carry no mutations. The study found Spike-specific TCR breadth and depth rose after two AZD1222 doses.

The CDR3 runs 16 residues. Trimming took off 1 base at V and 5 bases at J, with 20 bases between the two ends. Germline V gene lookup returns CDR1 GTSNPN and CDR2 SVGIG (reference sequence). A note on this clone: Its antigen is not known.

This table comes from immunoSEQ multiplex PCR, and its TCRdb copy is limited to in-frame clones, with some not included. This sample has about 110,000 clones, with roughly 90% found just once. The sequences come from peripheral blood, collected on day 0 of MenACWY control vaccination. The V gene is TRBV30, the J gene TRBJ1-1; D is possibly TRBD1 (6 bases). The receptor comes from an adult in good health. The CDR3 here is CAWSGISHQRGTEAFF. As DNA, the CDR3 is TGTGCCTGGAGTGGAATCTCTCACCAAAGGGGGACTGAAGCTTTCTTT.